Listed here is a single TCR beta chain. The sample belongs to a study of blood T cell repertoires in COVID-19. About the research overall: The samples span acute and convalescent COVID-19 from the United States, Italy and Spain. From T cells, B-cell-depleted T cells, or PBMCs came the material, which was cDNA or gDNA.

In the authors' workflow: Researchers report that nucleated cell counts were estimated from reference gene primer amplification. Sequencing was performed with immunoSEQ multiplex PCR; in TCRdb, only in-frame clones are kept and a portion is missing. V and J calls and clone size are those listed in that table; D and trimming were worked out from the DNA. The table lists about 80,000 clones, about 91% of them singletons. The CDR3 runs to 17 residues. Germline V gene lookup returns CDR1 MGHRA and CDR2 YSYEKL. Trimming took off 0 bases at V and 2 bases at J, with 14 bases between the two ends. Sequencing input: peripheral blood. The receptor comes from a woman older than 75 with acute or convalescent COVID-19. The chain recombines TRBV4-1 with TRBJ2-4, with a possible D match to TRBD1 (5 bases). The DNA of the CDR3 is TGCGCCAGCAGCCAAGACCATTATGACAGACCCAAAAACATTCAGTACTTC. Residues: CASSQDHYDRPKNIQYF.